This record covers a single T cell receptor (beta chain). The antigen is not known. This specimen comes from a study of cytomegalovirus exposure and HLA in healthy donors. Study-wide context: Previous work identified 117 million unique TCR beta sequences from some 170 million T cells.

The study, taken as a whole, reports: A later analysis showed HLA-associated TCR beta chains outstripping equally common others in clonal expansion. The authors excluded some V segments, including TRBV6-2 and TRBV6-3, as indistinguishable. 150 to 200 TCR beta chains were listed as cytomegalovirus-associated.

PCR amplification relied on 60 Vbeta primers (plus 13 Jbeta primers). Libraries were prepared by immunoSEQ multiplex PCR; TCRdb keeps only in-frame clonotypes and omits some of them. Reported are about 140,000 clones; the ten largest clones contain about 2.2%. CDR1 and CDR2 (germline): LNHNV, YYDKDF (reference sequence). The CDR3 contains 16 residues. Trimming cost V 1 base and J 2 bases, with 11 bases left between them. The receptor's source is a woman younger than 30 in good health and CMV-seronegative. Specimen: PBMCs. The rearrangement uses TRBV15 and TRBJ2-2; D perhaps matches TRBD2 (6 bases). The CDR3 loop is CATSRGWDSNTGELFF. The CDR3 region has the DNA TGTGCCACCAGCAGAGGTTGGGACTCAAACACCGGGGAGCTGTTTTTT.